Here is one T cell receptor (beta chain) with its context. Generated by immunoSEQ multiplex PCR, the TCRdb table keeps only in-frame clones and is missing some. Here the sample spans fewer than 350,000 clones, around 90% being singletons. The V segment lost 1 base and the J segment 5 bases; nucleotides outside the gene matches: 11. Germline CDR1 SGHRS, CDR2 YFSETQ. The CDR3 runs 17 residues. The data were obtained in a study of blood T cell repertoires in COVID-19. Sequenced sample: PBMCs or T cells enriched from blood (not recorded which). The V and J genes are TRBV5-1 and TRBJ2-5; 10 nucleotides agree with TRBD2. The clonotype originates from a man aged 60-69 years who had recovered from COVID-19. DNA for the CDR3: TGCGCCAGCAGCTTGTTAGGACTAGCGGCCCCCCCCGAGACCCAGTACTTC. Protein product: CASSLLGLAAPPETQYF.